This T cell receptor (beta chain) was sequenced during a study of CD8+CD57+ T cells in acquired aplastic anemia. Study-level information: DNA recovered from sorted CD4+ and CD8+ cells had a mean of approximately 3.2 ug.

The V and J ends lost 3 bases and 9 bases, in that order; junction bases with no gene match: 6. The germline V gene encodes CDR1 ENHRY and CDR2 SYGVKD. The length of the CDR3 is 14 residues. Using genomic DNA as the template, TCR beta VDJ and CDR3 profiling was carried out. TCRdb analysed the reads with MiXCR anew, one entry per CDR3 protein. The top ten hold 2.5% to 3% of the sample, which has about 130,000 distinct CDR3 sequences, 48% seen once. The J gene is TRBJ2-1, the V gene TRBV10-3; TRBD1 aligns across 9 bases. The sequence was collected from a human donor in good health, serving as a control. Sequenced material: sorted CD4+, CD8+, or CD8+CD57+ T cells (not recorded which) from PBMCs. The CDR3 sequence: CAISEGTGSIEQFF. CDR3 DNA: TGTGCCATCAGTGAAGGGACAGGGAGCATTGAGCAGTTCTTC.